The rows below give T cell receptor beta chains drawn from one sample of a study of cytomegalovirus exposure and HLA in healthy donors. The protocol was immunoSEQ multiplex PCR, while the TCRdb copy is restricted to in-frame clones and leaves out a portion. This table has approximately 60,000 clones, about four fifths appearing once. The sequenced sample consisted of PBMCs. The receptors were gathered from a middle-aged man in good health and CMV-seronegative. The CDR3 runs from the conserved cysteine through the conserved F or W. The order of the fields is clone size, J gene, V gene, D gene, CDR3 protein, CDR3 DNA. The D gene is left open where the match is weak. Only some rows state a clone size, as once, few, many or a class for expanded clones.

clone_size: -
j_call: TRBJ1-1
v_call: TRBV19
d_call: TRBD1
cdr3_aa: CASSIDRDRRNTEAFF
cdr3_nt: TGTGCCAGTAGTATAGACCGGGACAGGAGGAACACTGAAGCTTTCTTT

clone_size: few
j_call: TRBJ1-5
v_call: TRBV11-2
d_call: -
cdr3_aa: CASSLDRVAQPQHF
cdr3_nt: TGTGCCAGCAGCTTAGACAGGGTAGCTCAGCCCCAGCATTTT

clone_size: few
j_call: TRBJ2-7
v_call: TRBV19
d_call: TRBD2
cdr3_aa: CASTPSPAGDEQYF
cdr3_nt: TGTGCCAGTACCCCCTCCCCAGCGGGGGATGAGCAGTACTTC

clone_size: -
j_call: TRBJ2-7
v_call: TRBV29-1
d_call: -
cdr3_aa: CSPGSGSGRTGYF
cdr3_nt: TGCAGCCCCGGGTCGGGGAGCGGGCGTACGGGGTACTTC

clone_size: -
j_call: TRBJ2-3
v_call: TRBV28
d_call: TRBD1
cdr3_aa: CASSPTKTGPDTQYF
cdr3_nt: TGTGCCAGCAGTCCAACAAAGACAGGGCCAGATACGCAGTATTTT

clone_size: -
j_call: TRBJ2-3
v_call: TRBV11-2
d_call: -
cdr3_aa: CASSLIGGRVGTDTQYF
cdr3_nt: TGTGCCAGCAGCTTAATAGGCGGGCGGGTGGGCACAGATACGCAGTATTTT

clone_size: -
j_call: TRBJ1-5
v_call: TRBV6-6
d_call: TRBD1
cdr3_aa: CASSQRGTGDQPQHF
cdr3_nt: TGTGCCAGCAGTCAGCGAGGGACAGGAGATCAGCCCCAGCATTTT

clone_size: -
j_call: TRBJ2-7
v_call: TRBV7-2
d_call: TRBD1
cdr3_aa: CASSSGQWGYEQYF
cdr3_nt: TGTGCCAGCAGCTCGGGACAGTGGGGCTACGAGCAGTACTTC

clone_size: -
j_call: TRBJ2-3
v_call: TRBV27
d_call: -
cdr3_aa: CASSLAGATDTQYF
cdr3_nt: TGTGCCAGCAGTTTAGCGGGTGCCACAGATACGCAGTATTTT

clone_size: once
j_call: TRBJ2-3
v_call: TRBV14
d_call: TRBD2
cdr3_aa: CASSHTPGLAPDTQYF
cdr3_nt: TGTGCCAGCAGCCACACACCGGGACTAGCCCCAGATACGCAGTATTTT

clone_size: -
j_call: TRBJ2-1
v_call: TRBV19
d_call: TRBD2
cdr3_aa: CASSILAGVNNEQFF
cdr3_nt: TGTGCCAGTAGTATTCTAGCGGGGGTCAACAATGAGCAGTTCTTC

clone_size: once
j_call: TRBJ1-1
v_call: TRBV5-1
d_call: -
cdr3_aa: CASSLGDSRFAAFF
cdr3_nt: TGCGCCAGCAGCTTGGGTGACAGCCGTTTTGCGGCTTTCTTT

clone_size: -
j_call: TRBJ1-3
v_call: TRBV7-2
d_call: -
cdr3_aa: CASSSLIRGAAGNTIYF
cdr3_nt: TGTGCCAGCAGCTCCCTTATCCGGGGGGCTGCTGGAAACACCATATATTTT

clone_size: -
j_call: TRBJ2-2
v_call: TRBV5-4
d_call: TRBD1
cdr3_aa: CASRASDRVLGGELFF
cdr3_nt: TGTGCCAGCCGCGCATCGGACAGGGTTTTGGGCGGGGAGCTGTTTTTT

clone_size: -
j_call: TRBJ1-5
v_call: TRBV7-8
d_call: -
cdr3_aa: CASSESKDSYRQPQHF
cdr3_nt: TGTGCCAGCAGCGAGTCAAAAGACAGCTACCGCCAGCCCCAGCATTTT

clone_size: -
j_call: TRBJ1-6
v_call: TRBV28
d_call: TRBD1
cdr3_aa: CASIPQGAWNSPLHF
cdr3_nt: TGTGCCAGCATACCACAGGGGGCGTGGAATTCACCCCTCCACTTT

clone_size: -
j_call: TRBJ2-3
v_call: TRBV30
d_call: -
cdr3_aa: CAWRTRGGFGTDTQYF
cdr3_nt: TGTGCCTGGCGTACCCGAGGGGGTTTTGGTACAGATACGCAGTATTTT

clone_size: -
j_call: TRBJ2-7
v_call: TRBV6-6
d_call: TRBD2
cdr3_aa: CASSVGGGRDEQYF
cdr3_nt: TGTGCCAGCAGTGTCGGGGGGGGAAGGGACGAGCAGTACTTC

clone_size: -
j_call: TRBJ1-5
v_call: TRBV2
d_call: TRBD1
cdr3_aa: CASRRDRGDAQPQHF
cdr3_nt: TGTGCCAGCAGGCGGGACAGGGGGGATGCTCAGCCCCAGCATTTT

clone_size: -
j_call: TRBJ2-5
v_call: TRBV5-1
d_call: -
cdr3_aa: CASSVGVEETQYF
cdr3_nt: TGCGCCAGCAGTGTAGGGGTGGAAGAGACCCAGTACTTC

clone_size: -
j_call: TRBJ2-7
v_call: TRBV11-3
d_call: -
cdr3_aa: CASSFLASYEQYF
cdr3_nt: TGTGCCAGCAGCTTTTTGGCCTCCTACGAGCAGTACTTC

clone_size: -
j_call: TRBJ1-1
v_call: TRBV4-1
d_call: -
cdr3_aa: CASSQGYRPFF
cdr3_nt: TGCGCCAGCAGCCAAGGCTACAGGCCCTTCTTT

clone_size: -
j_call: TRBJ2-1
v_call: TRBV4-2
d_call: -
cdr3_aa: CASSLGLENEQFF
cdr3_nt: TGTGCCAGCAGCCTGGGACTCGAGAATGAGCAGTTCTTC

clone_size: -
j_call: TRBJ2-3
v_call: TRBV4-1
d_call: TRBD1
cdr3_aa: CASSQERLTGGPDTQYF
cdr3_nt: TGCGCCAGCAGCCAAGAAAGGCTCACAGGGGGGCCAGATACGCAGTATTTT

clone_size: -
j_call: TRBJ2-1
v_call: TRBV5-4
d_call: TRBD2
cdr3_aa: CASSSRTSGGTFQFF
cdr3_nt: TGTGCCAGCAGCTCTAGGACTAGCGGGGGGACCTTTCAGTTCTTC

clone_size: few
j_call: TRBJ2-3
v_call: TRBV5-1
d_call: TRBD1
cdr3_aa: CASKPGQRSTDTQYF
cdr3_nt: TGCGCCAGCAAACCGGGACAGAGGAGCACAGATACGCAGTATTTT

clone_size: once
j_call: TRBJ1-5
v_call: TRBV19
d_call: -
cdr3_aa: CASSISTGRNQPQHF
cdr3_nt: TGTGCCAGTAGTATTTCAACAGGGCGGAATCAGCCCCAGCATTTT

clone_size: -
j_call: TRBJ2-1
v_call: TRBV7-3
d_call: TRBD2
cdr3_aa: CASSLSGGDGNEQFF
cdr3_nt: TGTGCCAGCAGCTTAAGCGGGGGGGACGGAAATGAGCAGTTCTTC

clone_size: -
j_call: TRBJ1-2
v_call: TRBV5-6
d_call: -
cdr3_aa: CASSPGGLGGYGYTF
cdr3_nt: TGTGCCAGCAGTCCCGGGGGTTTAGGTGGCTATGGCTACACCTTC

clone_size: -
j_call: TRBJ1-3
v_call: TRBV6-5
d_call: -
cdr3_aa: CASSYRGANGNTIYF
cdr3_nt: TGTGCCAGCAGTTATCGGGGGGCAAATGGAAACACCATATATTTT

clone_size: -
j_call: TRBJ2-2
v_call: TRBV7-6
d_call: -
cdr3_aa: CASSLGHNTGELFF
cdr3_nt: TGTGCCAGCAGCTTAGGACATAACACCGGGGAGCTGTTTTTT

clone_size: once
j_call: TRBJ1-2
v_call: TRBV10-3
d_call: TRBD1
cdr3_aa: CAISENYRDSVLNGYTF
cdr3_nt: TGTGCCATCAGTGAGAACTACCGGGACAGCGTACTCAATGGCTACACCTTC

clone_size: -
j_call: TRBJ1-6
v_call: TRBV6-6
d_call: -
cdr3_aa: CASSYLQRGSPLHF
cdr3_nt: TGTGCCAGCAGCTACCTCCAGAGAGGGTCACCCCTCCACTTT

clone_size: -
j_call: TRBJ1-5
v_call: TRBV19
d_call: TRBD1
cdr3_aa: CASSRFGTGNQPQHF
cdr3_nt: TGTGCCAGTAGTAGATTCGGGACAGGCAATCAGCCCCAGCATTTT

clone_size: -
j_call: TRBJ1-2
v_call: TRBV14
d_call: TRBD1
cdr3_aa: CASSQGQGANYGYTF
cdr3_nt: TGTGCCAGCAGCCAGGGACAGGGGGCAAACTATGGCTACACCTTC

clone_size: -
j_call: TRBJ2-3
v_call: TRBV2
d_call: TRBD2
cdr3_aa: CASSVLRGGKDTQYF
cdr3_nt: TGTGCCAGCAGTGTATTGCGGGGGGGAAAAGATACGCAGTATTTT

clone_size: few
j_call: TRBJ1-3
v_call: TRBV30
d_call: TRBD1
cdr3_aa: CAWGRDRGSGNTIYF
cdr3_nt: TGTGCCTGGGGCCGGGACAGGGGTTCGGGAAACACCATATATTTT

clone_size: -
j_call: TRBJ2-7
v_call: TRBV4-3
d_call: TRBD1
cdr3_aa: CASSQGQGAYEQYF
cdr3_nt: TGCGCCAGCAGCCAGGGACAGGGGGCCTACGAGCAGTACTTC

clone_size: once
j_call: TRBJ1-6
v_call: TRBV2
d_call: -
cdr3_aa: CASSEAAGQGSPLHF
cdr3_nt: TGTGCCAGCAGTGAAGCGGCCGGGCAGGGTTCACCCCTCCACTTT

clone_size: -
j_call: TRBJ1-2
v_call: TRBV30
d_call: -
cdr3_aa: CAWSVRRSHYGYTF
cdr3_nt: TGTGCCTGGAGTGTCAGGAGGTCGCACTATGGCTACACCTTC

clone_size: -
j_call: TRBJ1-2
v_call: TRBV11-2
d_call: -
cdr3_aa: CASSLGLLYGYTF
cdr3_nt: TGTGCCAGCAGCTTAGGGCTTCTTTATGGCTACACCTTC

clone_size: -
j_call: TRBJ2-1
v_call: TRBV2
d_call: -
cdr3_aa: CASSQDSGEQFF
cdr3_nt: TGTGCCAGCAGTCAAGACAGCGGTGAGCAGTTCTTC

clone_size: few
j_call: TRBJ2-7
v_call: TRBV6-1
d_call: TRBD1
cdr3_aa: CATQGVTYEQYF
cdr3_nt: TGTGCCACACAGGGGGTCACCTACGAGCAGTACTTC

clone_size: -
j_call: TRBJ2-1
v_call: TRBV18
d_call: -
cdr3_aa: CASSPAGSSYNEQFF
cdr3_nt: TGTGCCAGCTCACCAGCGGGGAGCTCCTACAATGAGCAGTTCTTC

clone_size: -
j_call: TRBJ2-1
v_call: TRBV18
d_call: TRBD1
cdr3_aa: CASSPAPGQGRGYNEQFF
cdr3_nt: TGTGCCAGCTCACCGGCCCCGGGACAGGGCCGGGGCTACAATGAGCAGTTCTTC

clone_size: few
j_call: TRBJ1-1
v_call: TRBV6-4
d_call: -
cdr3_aa: CASKVKGGDTEAFF
cdr3_nt: TGTGCCAGCAAAGTGAAAGGCGGGGACACTGAAGCTTTCTTT

clone_size: -
j_call: TRBJ1-1
v_call: TRBV7-3
d_call: TRBD1
cdr3_aa: CASSTDRDTEDFF
cdr3_nt: TGTGCCAGCAGCACGGACAGGGACACTGAAGATTTCTTT

clone_size: -
j_call: TRBJ2-5
v_call: TRBV7-2
d_call: TRBD2
cdr3_aa: CASRLAGGKETQYF
cdr3_nt: TGTGCCAGCAGGCTAGCGGGGGGGAAAGAGACCCAGTACTTC

clone_size: -
j_call: TRBJ2-1
v_call: TRBV7-9
d_call: -
cdr3_aa: CASSRIRRVGNEQFF
cdr3_nt: TGTGCCAGCAGCCGAATAAGGAGGGTGGGAAATGAGCAGTTCTTC

clone_size: -
j_call: TRBJ1-2
v_call: TRBV30
d_call: TRBD1
cdr3_aa: CAWSVHRQGIGSGYTF
cdr3_nt: TGTGCCTGGAGTGTCCATCGACAGGGGATCGGGAGTGGCTACACCTTC

clone_size: few
j_call: TRBJ1-1
v_call: TRBV6-1
d_call: -
cdr3_aa: CASSLRGDTEAFF
cdr3_nt: TGTGCCAGCAGTCTTCGGGGGGACACTGAAGCTTTCTTT

clone_size: -
j_call: TRBJ1-4
v_call: TRBV5-1
d_call: -
cdr3_aa: CASSLVSREKLFF
cdr3_nt: TGCGCCAGCAGCTTGGTCTCTCGGGAAAAACTGTTTTTT